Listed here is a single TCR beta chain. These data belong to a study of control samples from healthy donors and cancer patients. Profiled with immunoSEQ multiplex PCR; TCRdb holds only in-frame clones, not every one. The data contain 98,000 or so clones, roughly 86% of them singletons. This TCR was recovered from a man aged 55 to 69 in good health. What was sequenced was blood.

CDR3 protein: CASSPRAGGPDTQYF. Here the CDR3 DNA reads TGTGCCAGCTCACCACGGGCGGGAGGGCCAGATACGCAGTATTTT. The chain combines TRBV18 with TRBJ2-3; 9 bases line up with TRBD2. Germline values: CDR1 KGHSH, CDR2 LQKENI. The CDR3 consists of 15 residues. J lost 4 bases, V lost 1 base, and 3 bases had no gene match.